This entry lists 30 T cell receptor beta chains sequenced from one sample in a study of shared clonotypes between healthy human individuals. Some clones are missing from TCRdb's copy, which holds only in-frame ones; the method was immunoSEQ multiplex PCR. Seen here are hundreds of thousands of clones, roughly 95% observed once, and the top ten hold over 0.09%. The naive CD8 subset, CD45RO-negative cells positively selected for CCR7, excluded terminally differentiated effector memory CD45RA+ cells. The sample was naive CD8+ T cells sorted from blood. The receptors here all came from a woman aged 25 to 39 in good health.

This chain uses TRBV14 with TRBJ1-1; D is possibly TRBD1 (5 bases). CDR1 SGHDN and CDR2 FVKESK come from the germline V gene. The germline V and J ends were trimmed by 6 bases and 6 bases, with 17 bases remaining between them. The CDR3 spans 14 residues. CDR3: CASSLRGSSPEAFF. The DNA for the CDR3 is TGTGCCAGCAGTTTAAGGGGCTCTAGCCCTGAAGCTTTCTTT.

CDR3 DNA sequence: TGTGCCAGCAGTTCACTAGCCAGATACGAGCAGTACTTC. Translating it yields CASSSLARYEQYF. The rearrangement links TRBV27 to TRBJ2-7; the D gene is possibly TRBD2 (6 bases). Per germline, CDR1 MNHEY and CDR2 SMNVEV (reference sequence). This CDR3 is built from 13 residues. Trimming left V 4 bases short and J 4 bases short, with 11 bases between.

This chain uses TRBV18 with TRBJ2-1, with D hard to call. Trimming pared 1 base from V and 8 bases from J, leaving 3 bases between. CDR3 size: 11 residues. Germline values: CDR1 KGHSH, CDR2 LQKENI. CDR3 in amino acids: CASSPQYEQFF. CDR3 DNA sequence: TGTGCCAGCTCACCACAATATGAGCAGTTCTTC.

V gene TRBV27 combines with J gene TRBJ2-1, with a possible D match to TRBD1 (6 bases). Trimming removed 7 bases from V and 4 bases from J, with 14 bases in between. Germline V CDR1 and CDR2: MNHEY, SMNVEV (reference sequence). This CDR3 region has 14 residues. The CDR3 coding sequence is TGTGCCAGCACCCAGGGGACACCGTACAATGAGCAGTTCTTC. Translating gives CASTQGTPYNEQFF.

J is TRBJ1-5 and V is TRBV28; D is uncertain. V shed 3 bases and J shed 5 bases, with 26 bases lying between them. This CDR3 has 19 amino acids. CDR1 MDHEN and CDR2 SYDVKM come from the germline V gene. CDR3 nucleotide sequence: TGTGCCAGCAGTTTTATAAAGGGCATATCCCTTGTGGGCGATCAGCCCCAGCATTTT. It specifies CASSFIKGISLVGDQPQHF.

The rearrangement uses TRBV20-1 and TRBJ2-7, with unresolved D. CDR1 is DFQATT, CDR2 SNEGSKA, per germline (reference sequence). Trimming removed 3 bases at V and 2 bases at J, with 5 bases between. The CDR3 consists of 11 residues. The CDR3 coding sequence is TGCAGTGCTAGCTTCACCTACGAGCAGTACTTC. Its translation: CSASFTYEQYF.

Worth noting for this clone: The identical CDR3 is also encoded by other nucleotide sequences in the sample. The V and J genes are TRBV7-8 and TRBJ1-1; no firm D call. The CDR3 has 13 residues. V lost 1 base, J lost 1 base, and 4 bases lay in between. Germline CDR1 is SGHVS and CDR2 is FQNEAQ. The CDR3 nucleotides are TGTGCCAGCAGCTTAGGGCGGAACACTGAAGCTTTCTTT. Translating it yields CASSLGRNTEAFF.

This sequence joins TRBV15 and TRBJ2-6; no reliable D call. The ends were cut back, 1 base at V and 0 bases at J, with 16 bases in the middle. Germline V gene lookup returns CDR1 LNHNV and CDR2 YYDKDF (reference sequence). This CDR3 has 19 amino acids. CDR3 sequence (DNA): TGTGCCACCAGCAGAGTTAACAAAGGTTTCTCCTCTGGGGCCAACGTCCTGACTTTC. It specifies CATSRVNKGFSSGANVLTF. The complete variable domain, with remaining parts taken from reference TRBV15 and TRBJ2-6, reads DAMVIQNPRYQVTQFGKPVTLSCSQTLNHNVMYWYQQKSSQAPKLLFHYYDKDFNNEADTPDNFQSRRPNTSFCFLDIRSPGLGDTAMYLCATSRVNKGFSSGANVLTFGAGSRLTVL.

In nucleotides, the CDR3 is TGTGCCAGCTCCCTCGGACCCGCCAGCTCCTACGAGCAGTACTTC. This sequence encodes CASSLGPASSYEQYF. V usage is TRBV18 and J usage is TRBJ2-7; no firm D call. The CDR3 loop spans 15 amino acids. Germline-derived CDR1 and CDR2 are KGHSH and LQKENI. The V end lost 6 bases, the J end lost 0 bases, and 15 bases lay between the germline ends.

The V gene is TRBV29-1, the J gene TRBJ1-1, with D hard to call. Germline V gene lookup returns CDR1 SQVTM and CDR2 ANQGSEA. The CDR3 is 13 residues long. Trimming shortened V by 4 bases and J by 0 bases, and 9 bases separated the two germline ends. CDR3 sequence reads: CSVADGLNTEAFF. The CDR3 DNA reads TGCAGCGTTGCCGACGGACTGAACACTGAAGCTTTCTTT.

The chain combines TRBV2 with TRBJ2-4; either TRBD1 or TRBD2 may supply D (5 bases each). The V gene lost 5 bases and the J gene lost 5 bases, with 16 bases spanning the gap. The length of the CDR3 is 15 residues. Germline V gene sequence: CDR1 SNHLY, CDR2 FYNNEI. The CDR3 sequence: CASSQDSMGENIQYF. The CDR3 coding sequence is TGTGCCAGCAGTCAAGACAGCATGGGGGAAAACATTCAGTACTTC.

This rearrangement joins TRBV5-1 to TRBJ2-3, with 11 bases fitting TRBD2. The CDR3 spans 16 residues. The ends lost 3 bases at V and 2 bases at J; junction bases unmatched: 5. Looked up from germline, CDR1 is SGHRS and CDR2 is YFSETQ. CDR3 nucleotide sequence: TGCGCCAGCAGCTCCGGGACTAGCGGTCTCACAGATACGCAGTATTTT. It is translated as CASSSGTSGLTDTQYF.

The V and J genes are TRBV5-4 and TRBJ2-7, with D perhaps matching TRBD2 (5 bases). The CDR3 is made up of 15 amino acids. V lost 0 bases to trimming and J lost 2 bases, with 12 bases between them. CDR1 SGHNT and CDR2 YYREEE come from the germline V gene (reference sequence). The CDR3 coding sequence is TGTGCCAGCAGCTTGGAGTGGGGAGACCCCTACGAGCAGTACTTC. It is translated as CASSLEWGDPYEQYF.

This sequence joins TRBV28 and TRBJ2-7; the match to TRBD1 covers 7 bases. V gave up 5 bases and J gave up 3 bases; unmatched junction bases: 10. The CDR3 consists of 15 residues. Per germline, CDR1 MDHEN and CDR2 SYDVKM. DNA for the CDR3: TGTGCCAGCAGTAACCCCGGGACAGCTCGCTACGAGCAGTACTTC. This translates into CASSNPGTARYEQYF.

This chain joins TRBV27 and TRBJ1-2; 11 positions agree with TRBD1. The V gene end was trimmed by 4 bases and the J gene end by 6 bases; junction bases not matched to a gene: 7. Germline lookup yields CDR1 MNHEY and CDR2 SMNVEV (reference sequence). The CDR3 length is 15 residues. Here the CDR3 DNA reads TGTGCCAGCAGTTCTGGACAGGGGGCGTTTGATGGCTACACCTTC. Translated: CASSSGQGAFDGYTF.

The chain is built from TRBV29-1 and TRBJ2-7, with D perhaps TRBD1 (6 bases). Germline V gene lookup returns CDR1 SQVTM and CDR2 ANQGSEA. This CDR3 contains 15 residues. V lost 4 bases to trimming and J lost 3 bases, with 19 bases between them. The CDR3 nucleotides read TGCAGCGTTGCTAGGAGACAGGACCACTACTACGAGCAGTACTTC. This translates into CSVARRQDHYYEQYF.

This rearrangement joins TRBV6-5 to TRBJ2-5; possibly TRBD1 for D (6 bases). The CDR3 is made up of 14 amino acids. Trimming left V 4 bases short and J 2 bases short, with 11 bases between. Germline CDR1 MNHEY, CDR2 SVGAGI. CDR3 region: CASSSLTGQETQYF. CDR3 in DNA: TGTGCCAGCAGTTCCCTGACAGGACAAGAGACCCAGTACTTC.

CDR3 in DNA: TGTGCCAGCAGCGTCGGTACTAGCGGACCTACAGATACGCAGTATTTT. The encoded protein is CASSVGTSGPTDTQYF. The V and J genes are TRBV9 and TRBJ2-3, with 8 bases lining up with TRBD2. CDR1 is SGDLS and CDR2 is YYNGEE in the germline V gene. The ends lost 2 bases at V and 3 bases at J; junction bases unmatched: 8. CDR3 length: 16 residues.

Comment on this clone: The same CDR3 can be traced to other DNA sequences in this sample. This chain connects TRBV27 to TRBJ1-1, with D unresolved. CDR1 MNHEY and CDR2 SMNVEV come from the germline V gene (reference sequence). The CDR3 spans 13 residues. The V end lost 3 bases, the J end lost 1 base, and 6 bases lay between the germline ends. The DNA of the CDR3 is TGTGCCAGCAGTTTCCCCGGGAACACTGAAGCTTTCTTT. It yields the protein CASSFPGNTEAFF.

This chain links TRBV27 with TRBJ2-6; tentative D call: TRBD1 (5 bases). The V gene lost 6 bases and the J gene lost 0 bases, with 12 bases spanning the gap. Germline V gene lookup returns CDR1 MNHEY and CDR2 SMNVEV (reference sequence). The CDR3 sequence is 16 residues long. CDR3 sequence: CASSHVTASGANVLTF. CDR3 DNA sequence: TGTGCCAGCAGCCATGTGACAGCCTCTGGGGCCAACGTCCTGACTTTC. Supplemented by reference TRBV27 and TRBJ2-6, the full variable domain reads EAQVTQNPRYLITVTGKKLTVTCSQNMNHEYMSWYRQDPGLGLRQIYYSMNVEVTDKGDVPEGYKVSRKEKRNFPLILESPSPNQTSLYFCASSHVTASGANVLTFGAGSRLTVL.

This rearrangement joins TRBV4-2 to TRBJ1-1; TRBD1 agrees at 9 bases. V gave up 5 bases and J gave up 4 bases; unmatched junction bases: 8. The germline CDR1 and CDR2 sequences are LGHNA and YNFKEQ. The CDR3 contains 15 residues. For the CDR3, the DNA is TGTGCCAGCAGCACTGAACAGGGGGCCGGCACTGAAGCTTTCTTT. Residues: CASSTEQGAGTEAFF.

The chain carries TRBV27 and TRBJ1-2; D gene unclear. CDR1 MNHEY and CDR2 SMNVEV come from the germline V gene (reference sequence). The CDR3 spans 12 residues. The V end was cut by 8 bases, the J end by 8 bases, with 15 bases between. CDR3: CASLGLGGGYTF. The CDR3 DNA follows: TGTGCCAGCCTTGGACTAGGCGGCGGCTACACCTTC.

The sample holds one count of this clone. The genes are TRBV5-6 and TRBJ2-7; 12 bases are a match to TRBD1. Unmatched junction bases numbered 7, after V lost 6 bases and J lost 9 bases. CDR3 size: 13 residues. Germline V CDR1 and CDR2: SGHDT, YYEEEE. The CDR3 nucleotides read TGTGCCAGCAACGCCGGGACAGGGGGCGTGCAGTACTTC. It specifies CASNAGTGGVQYF.

This chain joins TRBV2 and TRBJ2-1; D may be TRBD2 (5 bases). CDR1 is SNHLY, CDR2 FYNNEI, per germline. V was pared by 3 bases and J by 3 bases, with 15 bases between. The CDR3 spans 16 residues. This chain's CDR3 is CASSDLEAGSYNEQFF. The CDR3 DNA is TGTGCCAGCAGTGATTTGGAGGCCGGCAGCTACAATGAGCAGTTCTTC.

The CDR3 loop is CASSQDPGGSGELFF. In DNA form, the CDR3 reads TGTGCCAGCAGCCAAGATCCGGGGGGTTCCGGGGAGCTGTTTTTT. The V gene is TRBV4-2, the J gene TRBJ2-2, with 7 nucleotides matching TRBD2. This CDR3 comprises 15 residues. Germline CDR1 is LGHNA and CDR2 is YNFKEQ. The ends lost 0 bases at V and 6 bases at J; junction bases unmatched: 4.

The V gene is TRBV2, the J gene TRBJ2-1; D perhaps matches TRBD1 (6 bases). The CDR3 is 16 amino acids. Germline V gene data show CDR1 as SNHLY and CDR2 as FYNNEI. Trimming left V 2 bases short and J 5 bases short, with 16 bases between. The CDR3 reads CASSEKTGHIDNEQFF. Written as DNA, the CDR3 is TGTGCCAGCAGTGAAAAGACAGGTCACATCGACAATGAGCAGTTCTTC.

V and J are TRBV11-1 and TRBJ2-3; 7 nucleotides agree with TRBD1. The CDR3 sequence is 14 residues long. CDR1 and CDR2 (germline): SGHAT, FQDESV (reference sequence). J gave up 6 bases and V 4 bases, and 7 bases lay outside the gene matches. The CDR3, as DNA: TGTGCCAGCAGCTCGTGGACAGGAGCGGATACGCAGTATTTT. Its protein product is CASSSWTGADTQYF. The full variable domain, completed using reference TRBV11-1 and TRBJ2-3, is EAEVAQSPRYKITEKSQAVAFWCDPISGHATLYWYRQILGQGPELLVQFQDESVVDDSQLPKDRFSAERLKGVDSTLKIQPAELGDSAMYLCASSSWTGADTQYFGPGTRLTVL.

This clone appeared once. This chain uses TRBV9 with TRBJ2-7; the D is unclear. This CDR3 is 13 amino acids long. The V gene lost 4 bases and the J gene lost 2 bases, with 10 bases spanning the gap. CDR1 and CDR2 from the germline V gene are SGDLS and YYNGEE. CDR3 sequence reads: CASSQETAYEQYF. The CDR3 DNA sequence: TGTGCCAGCAGCCAAGAGACGGCCTACGAGCAGTACTTC.

In the case of this clone: Other DNA variants within this sample encode the same CDR3. V gene TRBV27 combines with J gene TRBJ2-1, with D uncertain. CDR1 is MNHEY and CDR2 is SMNVEV in the germline V gene (reference sequence). Trimming stripped 2 bases from V and 5 bases from J, with 7 bases between. CDR3 length equals 13 residues. The CDR3 DNA follows: TGTGCCAGCAGTTTAGGTGCCGACAATGAGCAGTTCTTC. It specifies CASSLGADNEQFF.

This clone was seen once. CDR3 protein: CASSPSATYEQYF. The CDR3 nucleotides are TGTGCCAGCAGCCCAAGCGCCACCTACGAGCAGTACTTC. The chain links TRBV7-9 to TRBJ2-5; D ambiguous. The J call may be wrong; the DNA end is better matched by TRBJ2-7. Germline assignment: CDR1 SEHNR and CDR2 FQNEAQ (reference sequence). This CDR3 has 13 amino acids.